These 24 T cell receptor beta chains came from one sample sequenced in a study of CXCR3-negative and CXCR3-positive naive CD8 T cells. Regarding the study as a whole: Hydrophobicity of TRB CDR3s was greater in CXCR3-positive naive cells than in CXCR3-negative naive cells.

Libraries were UMI-labeled 5' RACE TRB cDNA. With the 5' RACE reads reprocessed, TCRdb shows one record per CDR3 protein and no DNA. The repertoire table contains some 7,000 distinct CDR3 sequences. The antigens these receptors bind are not known. The sequenced sample was naive CXCR3+ CD8+ T cells from blood. Indicated subset: CD45RO-CCR7+CD27+CD95- naive CD8+ T cells expressing CXCR3 (TNR3+). The receptors were sampled from a human donor in good health. Some clones in this sample may be carry-over from other donors' samples.

The chain links TRBV5-1 to TRBJ1-2; TCRdb designates TRBD1, a call that cannot be tested without DNA. The germline CDR1 and CDR2 sequences are SGHRS and YFSETQ. This CDR3 spans 15 amino acids. This CDR3 reads CASSLQGQDFYGYTF.

V is TRBV5-1 and J is TRBJ2-7; TCRdb proposes TRBD1, but this gene call is untestable without DNA. The CDR3 has 16 residues. In germline, CDR1 is SGHRS, CDR2 YFSETQ. CDR3 sequence reads: CASHPGTGDRAYEQYF. The whole variable domain, remainder taken from reference TRBV5-1 and TRBJ2-7, is KAGVTQTPRYLIKTRGQQVTLSCSPISGHRSVSWYQQTPGQGLQFLFEYFSETQRNKGNFPGRFSGRQFSNSRSEMNVSTLELGDSALYLCASHPGTGDRAYEQYFGPGTRLTVT.

This rearrangement joins TRBV13 to TRBJ2-1; TCRdb selects TRBD1, and the lack of DNA leaves this call unchecked. This CDR3 is built from 16 residues. Germline V gives CDR1 PRHDT, CDR2 FYEKMQ (reference sequence). The CDR3 region is CASSGFGGQGANEQFF. The entire variable domain, with the rest obtained from reference TRBV13 and TRBJ2-1, is as follows: AAGVIQSPRHLIKEKRETATLKCYPIPRHDTVYWYQQGPGQDPQFLISFYEKMQSDKGSIPDRFSAQQFSDYHSELNMSSLELGDSALYFCASSGFGGQGANEQFFGPGTRLTVL.

This clonotype is medium-sized by frequency. The gene calls are TRBV28 and TRBJ1-1; TCRdb selects TRBD1, and the lack of DNA leaves this call unchecked. CDR3 length equals 18 residues. The germline V gene has CDR1 MDHEN and CDR2 SYDVKM. The CDR3 sequence: CASSLYEDLIQVNTEAFF. The full variable domain, in which reference TRBV28 and TRBJ1-1 provide the parts outside the CDR3, is DVKVTQSSRYLVKRTGEKVFLECVQDMDHENMFWYRQDPGLGLRLIYFSYDVKMKEKGDIPEGYSVSREKKERFSLILESASTNQTSMYLCASSLYEDLIQVNTEAFFGQGTRLTVV.

The V gene is TRBV13, the J gene TRBJ2-3; TCRdb returns TRBD2, unconfirmable since there is no DNA. The length of the CDR3 is 16 residues. Germline V gene sequence: CDR1 PRHDT, CDR2 FYEKMQ (reference sequence). CDR3 sequence: CASSLVFREGTDTQYF.

The chain has TRBV19 and TRBJ1-1; as DNA is missing, the TRBD1 call by TCRdb cannot be tested. Germline loops: CDR1 LNHDA, CDR2 SQIVND (reference sequence). The CDR3 has 14 residues. The CDR3: CASSLGTVNTEAFF.

The chain's CDR3 is CASSLGHDPSSSYNEQFF. This chain connects TRBV5-1 to TRBJ2-1. Germline V gene data show CDR1 as SGHRS and CDR2 as YFSETQ. The CDR3 contains 18 residues.

The chain uses TRBV5-1 and TRBJ2-7; checking the TCRdb D call of TRBD2 is not possible without DNA. CDR3 length: 14 amino acids. Germline loops: CDR1 SGHRS, CDR2 YFSETQ. CDR3 loop: CASSLRAEAYEQYF.

By frequency, this clonotype registers medium-sized. J is TRBJ2-1 and V is TRBV2. Germline-derived CDR1 and CDR2 are SNHLY and FYNNEI. CDR3 length equals 12 residues. The CDR3: CASSDETDEQFF.

The gene calls are TRBV3-1 and TRBJ2-4; checking the TCRdb D call of TRBD1 is not possible without DNA. Germline V gene lookup returns CDR1 LGHDT and CDR2 YNNKEL (reference sequence). The CDR3 sequence is 21 residues long. The CDR3 region is CASRGTSGGSGGYEAKNIQYF.

This clonotype ranks as medium-sized in terms of frequency. V and J are TRBV20-1 and TRBJ1-4. The CDR3 contains 14 residues. CDR1 is DFQATT and CDR2 is SNEGSKA in the germline V gene (reference sequence). The CDR3 sequence is CSARDLEANEKLFF.

The chain is built from TRBV13 and TRBJ2-3; TCRdb's D gene call, TRBD1, goes unchecked for lack of DNA. The CDR3 has 15 amino acids. Germline-derived CDR1 and CDR2 are PRHDT and FYEKMQ (reference sequence). CDR3 amino acids: CASSQTGQGTDTQYF.

The chain joins TRBV4-2 to TRBJ1-1. CDR1 LGHNA and CDR2 YNFKEQ come from the germline V gene. The CDR3 is 13 amino acids. The CDR3: CASSPTVNTEAFF.

By frequency, this clonotype registers medium-sized (0.01 to 0.1%). V is TRBV12-3 or TRBV12-4 and J is TRBJ2-5; the D call from TCRdb, TRBD1, cannot be confirmed without DNA. The CDR3 has 15 residues. CDR3 sequence reads: CASNLGGESRETQYF.

This clonotype is classed as medium-sized by frequency. The chain recombines TRBV29-1 with TRBJ2-1; no DNA is available, so the TRBD1 call from TCRdb remains unchecked. The length of the CDR3 is 15 residues. Germline V lookup: CDR1 SQVTM, CDR2 ANQGSEA. The CDR3 region is CSVEALRSDYNEQFF.

The chain employs TRBV25-1 and TRBJ2-7; the D call from TCRdb, TRBD1, cannot be confirmed without DNA. Germline loops: CDR1 MGHDK, CDR2 SYGVNS. CDR3 length equals 14 residues. The CDR3 loop is CASSLGAGAYEQYF.

The rearrangement links TRBV5-6 to TRBJ2-5. The length of the CDR3 is 12 residues. Germline CDR1 SGHDT, CDR2 YYEEEE. CDR3 sequence reads: CASSLNQETQYF.

The chain joins TRBV14 to TRBJ2-7; TCRdb's assignment of TRBD2 cannot be checked, as there is no DNA. The CDR3 covers 13 residues. The germline V gene encodes CDR1 SGHDN and CDR2 FVKESK. The CDR3 reads CASSQREGNEQYF.

This clonotype ranks as medium-sized in terms of frequency. V is TRBV6-6 and J is TRBJ1-1; as DNA is missing, the TRBD1 call by TCRdb cannot be tested. The CDR3 has 14 residues. CDR1 is MNHNY and CDR2 is SVGAGI in the germline V gene (reference sequence). CDR3: CASSLTERNTEAFF.

J is TRBJ2-2 and V is TRBV21-1; TCRdb gives TRBD1 as the D gene, but with no DNA this cannot be confirmed. TRBV21-1 is described as a pseudogene. The CDR3 is 18 residues long. CDR3 loop: CASSKDGTGYTNTGELFF.

Judged by frequency, this clonotype is medium-sized (0.01 to 0.1%). V and J are TRBV4-1 and TRBJ1-1. Germline loops: CDR1 MGHRA, CDR2 YSYEKL. The CDR3 covers 12 residues. This CDR3 reads CASSQDPRAAFF.

CDR3 protein: CASSFLPGPPRHEQFF. The rearrangement links TRBV12-3 or TRBV12-4 to TRBJ2-1; checking the TCRdb D call of TRBD1 is not possible without DNA. CDR3 length: 16 residues.

This chain links TRBV5-1 with TRBJ2-7; TCRdb proposes TRBD1, but this gene call is untestable without DNA. Germline V gives CDR1 SGHRS, CDR2 YFSETQ. The CDR3 consists of 16 residues. The CDR3 is CASSLPGQGSSYEQYF. Based on the CDR3 plus reference TRBV5-1 and TRBJ2-7, the full variable domain is KAGVTQTPRYLIKTRGQQVTLSCSPISGHRSVSWYQQTPGQGLQFLFEYFSETQRNKGNFPGRFSGRQFSNSRSEMNVSTLELGDSALYLCASSLPGQGSSYEQYFGPGTRLTVT.

CDR3 residues: CASSPSASGVNTGELFF. J is TRBJ2-2 and V is TRBV6-5; without DNA, the TCRdb call of TRBD2 cannot be checked. CDR3 size: 17 residues. Germline CDR1 MNHEY, CDR2 SVGAGI.